What follows are 22 T cell receptor beta chains derived from one specimen sequenced in a study of Ad26.COV2.S vaccination and SARS-CoV-2 variants. The treatment denotes: around 19 received Ad26.COV2.S at low or high dose, single or two shots; 5 received placebo; per-sample allocation not given. Samples analyzed were those drawn on day 63 after the first vaccine or placebo injection. Sequencing was performed with immunoSEQ multiplex PCR; in TCRdb, only in-frame clones are kept and a portion is missing. In the table there are roughly 680,000 clones, around 90% of which are singletons. The sample consisted of peripheral blood, taken in a trial of Ad26.COV2.S vaccine versus placebo. These receptors originate from a person aged 18 to 65 who received the Ad26.COV2.S COVID-19 vaccine or a placebo.

The rearrangement joins TRBV10-3 to TRBJ2-7; possibly TRBD1 for D (6 bases). Trimming stripped 6 bases from V and 0 bases from J, with 9 bases between. Per the germline V gene, CDR1 is ENHRY and CDR2 is SYGVKD. The CDR3 has 13 amino acids. The DNA for the CDR3 is TGTGCCATCAGCCGGGACAACTCCTACGAGCAGTACTTC. The encoded protein is CAISRDNSYEQYF.

V gene TRBV13 combines with J gene TRBJ1-1, with 9 nucleotides matching TRBD1. Germline V gene data show CDR1 as PRHDT and CDR2 as FYEKMQ (reference sequence). The V segment lost 5 bases and the J segment 2 bases; nucleotides outside the gene matches: 9. The CDR3 is 16 residues long. In nucleotides, the CDR3 is TGTGCCAGCAGCCCCCGACAGGGGGTAGGCAACACTGAAGCTTTCTTT. Translated, it gives CASSPRQGVGNTEAFF.

The chain carries TRBV2 and TRBJ2-3; D is ambiguous. The V gene lost 0 bases and the J gene lost 1 base, with 5 bases spanning the gap. From germline, CDR1 is SNHLY and CDR2 FYNNEI. The CDR3 totals 14 residues. CDR3 sequence reads: CASSEATRTDTQYF. The CDR3 coding sequence is TGTGCCAGCAGTGAAGCCACTCGCACAGATACGCAGTATTTT.

The chain uses TRBV5-4 and TRBJ2-7; TRBD1 agrees at 7 bases. Germline values: CDR1 SGHNT, CDR2 YYREEE (reference sequence). The V and J ends lost 5 bases and 0 bases, in that order; junction bases with no gene match: 14. The CDR3 extends over 17 amino acids. This CDR3 is CASSLTLNRGGSYEQYF. CDR3 nucleotide sequence: TGTGCCAGCAGTTTGACCCTTAACAGGGGCGGCTCCTACGAGCAGTACTTC.

The V and J genes are TRBV6-1 and TRBJ1-5; 7 bases fit TRBD1. Germline trimming cut 3 bases from V and 4 bases from J; bases unmatched to any gene: 6. This CDR3 region has 15 residues. Germline values: CDR1 MNHNS, CDR2 SASEGT. CDR3: CASSDRTGRNQPQHF. CDR3 nucleotides: TGTGCCAGCAGTGATCGGACAGGACGGAATCAGCCCCAGCATTTT.

The gene calls are TRBV6-5 and TRBJ2-7; the D gene could be TRBD1 or TRBD2 (6 bases each). The germline gives CDR1 MNHEY, CDR2 SVGAGI. V lost 0 bases and J lost 6, with 18 bases in between. This CDR3 is 16 amino acids long. The DNA of the CDR3 is TGTGCCAGCAGTTACTCGGGGGGCGCGGCCGTCGGCGAGCAGTACTTC. Translating it yields CASSYSGGAAVGEQYF.

The chain recombines TRBV6-6 with TRBJ2-5, with unresolved D. The CDR3 spans 15 residues. V was shortened by 0 bases and J by 2 bases, with 10 bases between the two germline ends. Germline assignment: CDR1 MNHNY and CDR2 SVGAGI (reference sequence). The CDR3 protein is CASSYSAQLQETQYF. The CDR3, as DNA: TGTGCCAGCAGTTACTCGGCTCAGCTTCAAGAGACCCAGTACTTC.

The chain has TRBV11-2 and TRBJ1-5, with D perhaps matching TRBD1 (6 bases). Trimming removed 5 bases at V and 2 bases at J, with 13 bases between. CDR3 length: 15 amino acids. Germline assignment: CDR1 SGHAT and CDR2 FQNNGV. CDR3 in amino acids: CASSKQGVGNQPQHF. The CDR3 DNA follows: TGTGCCAGCAGCAAACAGGGTGTTGGCAATCAGCCCCAGCATTTT.

This clone appeared once. This chain joins TRBV5-1 and TRBJ2-1; TRBD1 matches 9 bases. Germline CDR1 SGHRS, CDR2 YFSETQ. After removal of 3 bases from V and 2 bases from J, the junction contained 3 bases not matched to a gene. The CDR3 totals 15 residues. This CDR3 reads CASSWTGETYNEQFF. The DNA for the CDR3 is TGCGCCAGCAGCTGGACAGGGGAGACCTACAATGAGCAGTTCTTC.

The chain couples TRBV6-2 or TRBV6-3 to TRBJ2-7, with D unresolved. V shed 0 bases and J shed 2 bases, with 11 bases lying between them. This CDR3 has 15 amino acids. CDR1 and CDR2 (germline): MNHEY, SVGEGT. The CDR3 DNA is TGTGCCAGCAGTTACTCGAAGGCAGGAGCCTACGAGCAGTACTTC. It is translated as CASSYSKAGAYEQYF.

DNA for the CDR3: TGTGCCAGCAGCTTAGTTGGGACTAGCGCGCCTTACGAGCAGTACTTC. This gives the protein CASSLVGTSAPYEQYF. This rearrangement joins TRBV7-9 to TRBJ2-7; 10 bases line up with TRBD2. Germline trimming cut 1 base from V and 4 bases from J; bases unmatched to any gene: 7. The CDR3 runs to 16 residues. From germline, CDR1 is SEHNR and CDR2 FQNEAQ (reference sequence).

The V gene is TRBV4-3, the J gene TRBJ2-3; 9 positions agree with TRBD2. After removal of 2 bases from V and 3 bases from J, the junction contained 6 bases not matched to a gene. The germline gives CDR1 LGHNA, CDR2 YSLEER. The CDR3 runs 16 residues. In nucleotides, the CDR3 is TGCGCCAGCAGCCAAAGGCGGGGGGGGTTGACAGATACGCAGTATTTT. Its translation is CASSQRRGGLTDTQYF.

The J gene is TRBJ1-1, the V gene TRBV27, with 7 bases matching TRBD1. Germline V gene data show CDR1 as MNHEY and CDR2 as SMNVEV (reference sequence). V shed 0 bases, J shed 4 bases, and the junction held 8 bases outside the gene matches. The CDR3 is 16 amino acids. The CDR3 DNA sequence: TGTGCCAGCAGTTTATCTTGGACAGGTGTGCGCACTGAAGCTTTCTTT. This translates into CASSLSWTGVRTEAFF.

As concerns this clone: Other DNA sequences of this sample code for an identical CDR3. CDR3 protein: CASSIGGRYNEQFF. CDR3 in DNA: TGTGCCAGTAGTATCGGGGGGAGGTACAATGAGCAGTTCTTC. This sequence joins TRBV19 and TRBJ2-1, with 7 bases that match TRBD2. Germline trimming cut 3 bases from V and 4 bases from J; bases unmatched to any gene: 3. CDR3 length: 14 residues. Germline values: CDR1 LNHDA, CDR2 SQIVND (reference sequence). The entire variable domain, with the rest obtained from reference TRBV19 and TRBJ2-1, is as follows: DGGITQSPKYLFRKEGQNVTLSCEQNLNHDAMYWYRQDPGQGLRLIYYSQIVNDFQKGDIAEGYSVSREKKESFPLTVTSAQKNPTAFYLCASSIGGRYNEQFFGPGTRLTVL.

This clone was observed a single time. The chain recombines TRBV5-1 with TRBJ2-7, with 8 bases matching TRBD1. The CDR3 sequence is 15 residues long. CDR1 and CDR2 from the germline V gene are SGHRS and YFSETQ. Trimming removed 4 bases from V and 4 bases from J; junction bases left unmatched: 10. The CDR3, as DNA: TGCGCCAGCAGCCCTGGACAGGGCGCCCCTTACGAGCAGTACTTC. It codes for CASSPGQGAPYEQYF.

The chain uses TRBV27 and TRBJ1-6, with D tentatively TRBD1 (5 bases). Looked up from germline, CDR1 is MNHEY and CDR2 is SMNVEV (reference sequence). V was cut by 0 bases and J by 11 bases, with 14 bases left in between. This CDR3 comprises 15 residues. Here the CDR3 DNA reads TGTGCCAGCAGTTTATCGGGCCCAGGGATTCCACCCCTCCACTTT. Translation gives CASSLSGPGIPPLHF.

This clone turned up a few times. The chain couples TRBV7-2 to TRBJ2-7, with 9 bases fitting TRBD1. The CDR3 spans 16 residues. The germline V gene encodes CDR1 SGHTA and CDR2 FQGNSA. Trimming took 1 base from V and 4 from J; bases not matched to a gene: 8. As DNA, the CDR3 is TGTGCCAGCAGCTTAGGGACCGGGACAGGGAGGTACGAGCAGTACTTC. Amino acid sequence: CASSLGTGTGRYEQYF.

The chain has TRBV27 and TRBJ1-5; D gene unclear. The CDR3 consists of 15 residues. Germline CDR1 MNHEY, CDR2 SMNVEV (reference sequence). Trimming stripped 0 bases from V and 3 bases from J, with 9 bases between. CDR3 bases: TGTGCCAGCAGTTTATCGGGCAGATTCAATCAGCCCCAGCATTTT. It is translated as CASSLSGRFNQPQHF.

The V gene is TRBV6-2 or TRBV6-3, the J gene TRBJ1-1; tentative D call: TRBD1 (5 bases). The V gene's germline CDR1 is MNHEY and CDR2 SVGEGT. V lost 6 bases and J lost 4, with 18 bases in between. This CDR3 contains 15 residues. CDR3 nucleotides: TGTGCCAGCAGCCCTCGGGGCCTGGGGACCACTGAAGCTTTCTTT. It specifies CASSPRGLGTTEAFF.

The chain recombines TRBV7-2 with TRBJ2-3, with no clear D. The V end was cut by 3 bases, the J end by 1 base, with 11 bases between. The CDR3 has 15 residues. Germline V gene sequence: CDR1 SGHTA, CDR2 FQGNSA. CDR3 DNA: TGTGCCAGCAGCTTCGAGCAAAAACGCACAGATACGCAGTATTTT. Its protein product is CASSFEQKRTDTQYF.

J is TRBJ1-4 and V is TRBV19; D gene unclear. The germline V and J ends were trimmed by 7 bases and 1 base, with 10 bases remaining between them. In germline, CDR1 is LNHDA, CDR2 SQIVND (reference sequence). CDR3 length: 14 residues. CDR3 region: CASKRGLTNEKLFF. DNA of the CDR3: TGTGCCAGTAAGAGAGGCTTAACTAATGAAAAACTGTTTTTT.

With regard to this clone: A junction end diverges from the germline sequence, so it may reflect a read error. This chain links TRBV7-7 with TRBJ2-5; a possible D gene is TRBD1 (6 bases). Germline-derived CDR1 and CDR2 are SSHAT and FNYEAQ (reference sequence). The CDR3 length is 14 residues. CDR3: CASSPWGTPGTQYF. In DNA form, the CDR3 reads TGTGCTAGCAGCCCGTGGGGGACACCGGGGACCCAGTACTTC.